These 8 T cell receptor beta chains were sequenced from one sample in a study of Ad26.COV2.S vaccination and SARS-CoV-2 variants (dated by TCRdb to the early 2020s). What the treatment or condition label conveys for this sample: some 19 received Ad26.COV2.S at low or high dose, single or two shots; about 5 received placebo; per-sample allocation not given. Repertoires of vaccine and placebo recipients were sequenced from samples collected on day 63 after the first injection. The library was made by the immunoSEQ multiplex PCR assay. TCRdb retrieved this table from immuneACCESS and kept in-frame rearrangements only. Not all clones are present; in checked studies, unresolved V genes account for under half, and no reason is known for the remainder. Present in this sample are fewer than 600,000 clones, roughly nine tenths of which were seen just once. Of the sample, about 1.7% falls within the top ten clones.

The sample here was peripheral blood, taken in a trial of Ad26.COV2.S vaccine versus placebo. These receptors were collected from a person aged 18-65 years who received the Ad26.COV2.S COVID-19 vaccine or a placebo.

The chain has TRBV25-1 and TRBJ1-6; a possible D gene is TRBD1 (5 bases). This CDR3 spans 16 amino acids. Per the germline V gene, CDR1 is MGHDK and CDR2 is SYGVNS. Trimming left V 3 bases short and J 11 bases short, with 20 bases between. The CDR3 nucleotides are TGTGCCAGCAGTGAGGGGGGAGCGACTAACATGCCACCCCTCCACTTT. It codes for CASSEGGATNMPPLHF.

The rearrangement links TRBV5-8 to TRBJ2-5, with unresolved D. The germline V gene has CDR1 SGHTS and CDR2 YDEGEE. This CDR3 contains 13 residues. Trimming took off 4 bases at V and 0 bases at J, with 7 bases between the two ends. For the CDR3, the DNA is TGTGCCAGCAGCGAGGATAACCAAGAGACCCAGTACTTC. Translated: CASSEDNQETQYF.

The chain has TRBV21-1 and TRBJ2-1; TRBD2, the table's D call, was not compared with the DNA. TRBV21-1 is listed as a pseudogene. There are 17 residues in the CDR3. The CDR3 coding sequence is TGTGCCAGCAGCAAGGGACTAGCGGAGAGCTCCTACAATGAGCAGTTCTTC. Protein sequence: CASSKGLAESSYNEQFF.

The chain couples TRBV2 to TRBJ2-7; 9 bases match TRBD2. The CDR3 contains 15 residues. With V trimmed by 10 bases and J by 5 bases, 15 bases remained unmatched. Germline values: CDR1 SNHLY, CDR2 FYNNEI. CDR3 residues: CAILPGTSNQNEQYF. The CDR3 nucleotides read TGTGCCATCCTTCCCGGGACTAGCAATCAGAACGAGCAGTACTTC.

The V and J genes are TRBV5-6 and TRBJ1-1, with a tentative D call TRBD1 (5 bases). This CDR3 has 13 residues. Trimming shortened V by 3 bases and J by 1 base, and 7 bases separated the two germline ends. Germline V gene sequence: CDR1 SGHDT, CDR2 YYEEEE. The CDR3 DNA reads TGTGCCAGCAGCTGGAGGGGGAACACTGAAGCTTTCTTT. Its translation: CASSWRGNTEAFF.

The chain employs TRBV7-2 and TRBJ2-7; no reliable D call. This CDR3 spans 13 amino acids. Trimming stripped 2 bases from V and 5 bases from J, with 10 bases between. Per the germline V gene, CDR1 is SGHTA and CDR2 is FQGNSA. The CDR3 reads CASSLISSNEQYF. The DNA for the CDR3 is TGTGCCAGCAGCTTAATTTCGAGCAACGAGCAGTACTTC.

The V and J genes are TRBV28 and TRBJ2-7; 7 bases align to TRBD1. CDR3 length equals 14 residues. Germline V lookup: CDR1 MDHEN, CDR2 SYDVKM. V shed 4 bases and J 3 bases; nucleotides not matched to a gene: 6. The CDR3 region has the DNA TGTGCCAGCAGTTGGACAGGTCCGCTCTACGAGCAGTACTTC. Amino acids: CASSWTGPLYEQYF. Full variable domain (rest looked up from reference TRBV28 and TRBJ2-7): DVKVTQSSRYLVKRTGEKVFLECVQDMDHENMFWYRQDPGLGLRLIYFSYDVKMKEKGDIPEGYSVSREKKERFSLILESASTNQTSMYLCASSWTGPLYEQYFGPGTRLTVT.

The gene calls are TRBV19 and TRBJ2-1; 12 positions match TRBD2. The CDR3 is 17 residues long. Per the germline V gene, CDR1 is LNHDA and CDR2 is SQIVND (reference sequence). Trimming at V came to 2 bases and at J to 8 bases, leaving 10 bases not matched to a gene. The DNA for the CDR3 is TGTGCCAGTAGTATAACCCTCGTGAGACTAGCGGGAGATGAGCAGTTCTTC. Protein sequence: CASSITLVRLAGDEQFF.